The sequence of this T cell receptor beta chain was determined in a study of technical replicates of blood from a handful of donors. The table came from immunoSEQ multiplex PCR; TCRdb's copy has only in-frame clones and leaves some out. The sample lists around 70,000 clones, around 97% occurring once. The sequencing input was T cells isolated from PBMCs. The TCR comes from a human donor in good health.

The DNA for the CDR3 is TGTGCCAGTACCCTGGGTAGCGGGTTTGCAGAGACCCAGTACTTC. This translates into CASTLGSGFAETQYF. The chain recombines TRBV19 with TRBJ2-5; 7 bases are a match to TRBD2. V shed 7 bases and J 4 bases; nucleotides not matched to a gene: 12. This CDR3 spans 15 amino acids. Germline V gives CDR1 LNHDA, CDR2 SQIVND (reference sequence).